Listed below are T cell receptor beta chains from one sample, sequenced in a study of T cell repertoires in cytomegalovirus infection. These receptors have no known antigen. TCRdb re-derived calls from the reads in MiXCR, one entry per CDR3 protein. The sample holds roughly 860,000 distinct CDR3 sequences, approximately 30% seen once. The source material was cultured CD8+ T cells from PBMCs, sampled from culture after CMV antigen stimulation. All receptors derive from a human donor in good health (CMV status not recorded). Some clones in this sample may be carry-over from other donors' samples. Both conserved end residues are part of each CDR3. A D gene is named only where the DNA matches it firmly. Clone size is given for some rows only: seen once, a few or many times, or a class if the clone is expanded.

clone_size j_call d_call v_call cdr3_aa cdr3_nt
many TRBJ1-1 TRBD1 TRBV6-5 CASRLIYRGLGNTEAFF TGTGCCAGCAGATTAATCTACAGGGGATTAGGGAACACTGAAGCTTTCTTT
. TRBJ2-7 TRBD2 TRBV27 CASSLNSGTSYEQYF TGTGCCAGCAGTTTAAATAGCGGGACCTCCTACGAGCAGTACTTC
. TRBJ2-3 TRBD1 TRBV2 CASRPLDRSLSTDTQYF TGTGCCAGCAGACCCTTGGACAGGAGCCTAAGCACAGATACGCAGTATTTT
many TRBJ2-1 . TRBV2 CASSEIENYHEQFF TGTGCCAGCAGTGAGATTGAGAATTATCATGAGCAGTTCTTC
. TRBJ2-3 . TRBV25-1 CASSVTADTQYF TGTGCCAGCAGCGTTACCGCAGATACGCAGTATTTT
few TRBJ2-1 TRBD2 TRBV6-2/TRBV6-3 CASTEAGDYNEQFF TGTGCCAGCACGGAAGCGGGGGACTACAATGAGCAGTTCTTC
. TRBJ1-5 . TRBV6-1 CASVKEQYSNQPQHF TGTGCCAGCGTGAAGGAACAGTATAGCAATCAGCCCCAGCATTTT
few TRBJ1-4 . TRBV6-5 CASRPDIPDEKLFF TGTGCCAGCAGGCCGGACATCCCTGATGAAAAACTGTTTTTT
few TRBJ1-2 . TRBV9 CASKPAYYGYTF TGTGCCAGCAAGCCGGCCTACTATGGCTACACCTTC
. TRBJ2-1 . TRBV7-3 CASSPSPHRVTYDEQFF TGTGCCAGCAGCCCCAGCCCCCACCGCGTAACCTACGATGAGCAGTTCTTC
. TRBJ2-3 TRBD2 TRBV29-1 CSVEDWTSGGVDTQYF TGCAGCGTTGAAGATTGGACTAGCGGAGGGGTAGATACGCAGTATTTT
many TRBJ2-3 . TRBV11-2 CASSFGGRTDTQYF TGTGCCAGCAGCTTCGGGGGGCGCACAGATACGCAGTATTTT
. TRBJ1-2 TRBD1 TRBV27 CASSLYGQAYNNYGYTF TGTGCCAGCAGTTTATATGGACAGGCCTATAATAACTATGGCTACACCTTC
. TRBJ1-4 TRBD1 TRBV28 CASRTQGGTTNEKLFF TGTGCCAGCAGGACACAGGGGGGGACAACTAATGAAAAACTGTTTTTT
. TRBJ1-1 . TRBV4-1 CASSQVLDSFEAFF TGCGCCAGCAGCCAAGTCCTCGACTCCTTTGAAGCTTTCTTT
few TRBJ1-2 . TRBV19 CASSMGPSYGYTF TGTGCCAGTAGTATGGGGCCGTCCTATGGCTACACCTTC
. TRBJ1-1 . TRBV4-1 CASSQVGVADSFF TGCGCCAGCAGCCAAGTAGGAGTTGCCGATTCTTTCTTT